This T cell receptor (beta chain) derives from a study of blood T cell repertoires in COVID-19. Study-wide background: Some COVID-19 samples were acute and others convalescent; all came from the United States, Italy and Spain.

Method: immunoSEQ multiplex PCR; TCRdb's copy keeps in-frame clones and lacks some. The sample has around 250,000 clones; about 90% are singletons. Unmatched junction bases numbered 2, after V lost 5 bases and J lost 1 base. This CDR3 has 14 residues. CDR1 is SGHTA, CDR2 FQGTGA, per germline. Seattle enrolled patients during active infection and tracked them longitudinally. Sequenced material: peripheral blood. V usage is TRBV7-3 and J usage is TRBJ1-5; 7 bases are shared with TRBD1. The receptor comes from a woman aged 70-85 years with COVID-19, enrolled during active disease. CDR3 sequence (DNA): TGTGCCAGCAGCCGACAGGGAAGCAATCAGCCCCAGCATTTT. Translation: CASSRQGSNQPQHF.